The 21 T cell receptor beta chains below all came from one sample that was sequenced in a study of T cell changes during pregnancy in multiple sclerosis. Method: immunoSEQ multiplex PCR; TCRdb's copy keeps in-frame clones and lacks some. Here the sample spans approximately 94,000 clones, around 93% being singletons. Material: peripheral blood, obtained after pregnancy. Receptors originate from a female donor with multiple sclerosis, enrolled in a pregnancy study.

The gene calls are TRBV5-1 and TRBJ2-2; 7 nucleotides agree with TRBD1. Germline values: CDR1 SGHRS, CDR2 YFSETQ. The length of the CDR3 is 13 residues. With V trimmed by 7 bases and J by 2 bases, 2 bases remained unmatched. The CDR3 here is CASAGGNTGELFF. CDR3 nucleotides: TGCGCCAGCGCAGGGGGTAACACCGGGGAGCTGTTTTTT. Full variable domain (remainder filled in from reference TRBV5-1 and TRBJ2-2): KAGVTQTPRYLIKTRGQQVTLSCSPISGHRSVSWYQQTPGQGLQFLFEYFSETQRNKGNFPGRFSGRQFSNSRSEMNVSTLELGDSALYLCASAGGNTGELFFGEGSRLTVL.

The chain employs TRBV18 and TRBJ2-1, with a weak D call TRBD2 (5 bases). CDR1 KGHSH and CDR2 LQKENI come from the germline V gene. V was trimmed by 4 bases and J by 6 bases, leaving 19 bases between them. This CDR3 contains 16 residues. This CDR3 is CASSLNLAGAGNEQFF. The CDR3 bases are TGTGCCAGCTCACTGAACCTAGCTGGAGCTGGCAATGAGCAGTTCTTC.

The chain has TRBV9 and TRBJ1-3; D possibly corresponds to TRBD1 (5 bases). The germline gives CDR1 SGDLS, CDR2 YYNGEE. The germline V and J ends were trimmed by 0 bases and 2 bases, with 12 bases remaining between them. The CDR3 runs to 16 residues. CDR3 bases: TGTGCCAGCAGCGTAGATCAGGGAATCGCTGGAAACACCATATATTTT. Amino acid sequence: CASSVDQGIAGNTIYF.

This sequence joins TRBV23-1 and TRBJ2-3; 12 bases align to TRBD1. TRBV23-1 is treated as an ORF (open reading frame) with a function not yet certain. V shed 2 bases and J 7 bases; nucleotides not matched to a gene: 4. The CDR3 is 15 amino acids. The CDR3 nucleotides read TGCGCCAGCAGTCAAGGGACAGGGGGCGTGAATACGCAGTATTTT. Translating gives CASSQGTGGVNTQYF.

The chain combines TRBV7-2 with TRBJ2-7, with D possibly TRBD1 on 5 matching bases. This CDR3 spans 13 amino acids. V lost 6 bases to trimming and J lost 0 bases, with 9 bases between them. Germline CDR1 is SGHTA and CDR2 is FQGNSA. DNA for the CDR3: TGTGCCAGCAGTCGACAGAGCTCCTACGAGCAGTACTTC. Protein product: CASSRQSSYEQYF. The whole variable domain, filled in from reference TRBV7-2 and TRBJ2-7, reads GAGVSQSPSNKVTEKGKDVELRCDPISGHTALYWYRQSLGQGLEFLIYFQGNSAPDKSGLPSDRFSAERTGGSVSTLTIQRTQQEDSAVYLCASSRQSSYEQYFGPGTRLTVT.

V and J are TRBV5-1 and TRBJ2-2; TRBD2 matches at 14 bases. V trimming: 0 bases; J trimming: 5 bases; junction bases outside the gene matches: 6. The CDR3 runs to 18 residues. The germline gives CDR1 SGHRS, CDR2 YFSETQ. CDR3 residues: CASSLGTSGRTRTGELFF. In nucleotides, the CDR3 is TGCGCCAGCAGCTTGGGGACTAGCGGGAGGACCCGAACCGGGGAGCTGTTTTTT.

The genes are TRBV28 and TRBJ2-2; 7 nucleotides line up with TRBD2. Germline lookup yields CDR1 MDHEN and CDR2 SYDVKM. V shed 6 bases and J 8 bases; nucleotides not matched to a gene: 6. This CDR3 is 13 amino acids long. CDR3 DNA: TGTGCCAGCAGGAGGGACTATCCAGGGGAGCTGTTTTTT. Translated: CASRRDYPGELFF.

The V call is TRBV5-1, the J call TRBJ2-7, with 10 bases that match TRBD1. The CDR3 has 15 residues. The trim removed 10 bases at V and 2 bases at J, leaving 12 bases unmatched. In germline, CDR1 is SGHRS, CDR2 YFSETQ. The CDR3 DNA reads as TGCGCCGGAAGACTCTTGGGACAGGGGACCTACGAGCAGTACTTC. The encoded protein is CAGRLLGQGTYEQYF.

The rearrangement uses TRBV7-9 and TRBJ1-4; no firm D call. This CDR3 has 14 residues. In germline, CDR1 is SEHNR, CDR2 FQNEAQ (reference sequence). V was cut by 5 bases and J by 6 bases, with 13 bases left in between. The CDR3 spells CASSVGIRHEKLFF. CDR3 coding DNA: TGTGCCAGCAGCGTGGGCATACGCCATGAAAAACTGTTTTTT.

The chain is built from TRBV19 and TRBJ1-5; maybe TRBD1 (6 bases). Germline V gene sequence: CDR1 LNHDA, CDR2 SQIVND (reference sequence). This CDR3 has 15 amino acids. V was cut by 4 bases and J by 1 base, with 11 bases left in between. The CDR3: CASSKSRGSNQPQHF. CDR3 DNA: TGTGCCAGTAGTAAATCCAGGGGAAGCAATCAGCCCCAGCATTTT.

The genes are TRBV27 and TRBJ1-2, with 8 positions matching TRBD1. V shed 2 bases and J 4 bases; nucleotides not matched to a gene: 6. The CDR3 is 15 amino acids. The V gene's germline CDR1 is MNHEY and CDR2 SMNVEV (reference sequence). The CDR3 DNA reads TGTGCCAGCAGTTTACGGAACAGGGGGTCCTATGGCTACACCTTC. It specifies CASSLRNRGSYGYTF.

V and J are TRBV13 and TRBJ2-1, with D perhaps TRBD2 (6 bases). CDR1 is PRHDT and CDR2 is FYEKMQ in the germline V gene (reference sequence). This CDR3 is 15 amino acids long. Trimming took off 5 bases at V and 8 bases at J, with 19 bases between the two ends. The CDR3 bases are TGTGCCAGCAGCCACGGCAGCGGAGGGGTGGATGAGCAGTTCTTC. Protein: CASSHGSGGVDEQFF.

V and J are TRBV11-3 and TRBJ2-7; D not resolved. This CDR3 region has 14 residues. The ends were cut back, 0 bases at V and 0 bases at J, with 6 bases in the middle. In germline, CDR1 is SGHNT, CDR2 YENEEA. The CDR3 spells CASSLDGGSYEQYF. The CDR3 DNA reads TGTGCCAGCAGCTTAGACGGCGGCTCCTACGAGCAGTACTTC.

The count of this clone is one. The chain carries TRBV29-1 and TRBJ2-1; weak D call: TRBD2 (6 bases). The germline V and J ends were trimmed by 8 bases and 4 bases, with 15 bases remaining between them. CDR1 is SQVTM, CDR2 ANQGSEA, per germline. There are 13 residues in the CDR3. The chain's CDR3 is CSFWGENYNEQFF. For the CDR3, the DNA is TGCAGCTTCTGGGGGGAGAATTACAATGAGCAGTTCTTC.

Only one count was recorded for this clone. This chain links TRBV27 with TRBJ2-1; TRBD2 matches at 7 bases. CDR3 length: 14 amino acids. The ends lost 2 bases at V and 6 bases at J; junction bases unmatched: 4. The germline CDR1 and CDR2 sequences are MNHEY and SMNVEV (reference sequence). The CDR3 loop is CASSLAGEPNEQFF. CDR3 coding DNA: TGTGCCAGCAGTTTAGCGGGAGAGCCCAATGAGCAGTTCTTC.

V and J are TRBV5-1 and TRBJ1-1; D perhaps matches TRBD1 (5 bases). The CDR3 length is 15 residues. With 1 base removed from V and 5 bases from J, the gap between germline ends came to 15 bases. CDR1 is SGHRS, CDR2 YFSETQ, per germline. CDR3 amino acids: CASSLTRGIGTEAFF. The CDR3 DNA sequence: TGCGCCAGCAGCTTGACCCGGGGGATCGGTACTGAAGCTTTCTTT.

The V call is TRBV4-3, the J call TRBJ2-2, with TRBD1 identical over 7 bases. CDR1 and CDR2 (germline): LGHNA, YSLEER. Trimming cost V 4 bases and J 4 bases; bases outside gene matches: 9. The CDR3 totals 16 residues. The CDR3 DNA sequence: TGCGCCAGCAGCCGGGTGAGACAGGGCGGCACCGGGGAGCTGTTTTTT. This translates into CASSRVRQGGTGELFF.

The chain joins TRBV7-3 to TRBJ2-7; a possible D gene is TRBD1 (6 bases). The CDR3 runs to 13 residues. Per germline, CDR1 SGHTA and CDR2 FQGTGA. V gave up 5 bases and J gave up 7 bases, with 15 bases separating them. Here the CDR3 reads CASSPQGTGEQYF. The CDR3 bases are TGTGCCAGCAGCCCACAGGGTACAGGGGAGCAGTACTTC.

The chain carries TRBV10-2 and TRBJ2-7, with D perhaps matching TRBD2 (6 bases). Trimming shortened V by 2 bases and J by 0 bases, and 14 bases separated the two germline ends. The CDR3 extends over 16 amino acids. Germline V lookup: CDR1 WSHSY, CDR2 SAAADI. CDR3 coding DNA: TGCGCCAGCAGTGAGGGGGCGGGACTTGCCTCCTACGAGCAGTACTTC. Protein product: CASSEGAGLASYEQYF.

V gene TRBV30 combines with J gene TRBJ2-1; D unresolved. There are 14 residues in the CDR3. V was shortened by 3 bases and J by 9 bases, with 18 bases between the two germline ends. Germline V gene data show CDR1 as GTSNPN and CDR2 as SVGIG (reference sequence). The CDR3 region has the DNA TGTGCCTGGAGCATAATTAGCCCCCCGTCTGAGCAGTTCTTC. The encoded protein is CAWSIISPPSEQFF.

Here the CDR3 reads CASSLGTSREQYF. Here the CDR3 DNA reads TGTGCCAGCAGCCTAGGAACGTCTCGGGAGCAGTACTTC. This chain joins TRBV28 and TRBJ2-7; no clear D. Germline V lookup: CDR1 MDHEN, CDR2 SYDVKM. The V end was cut by 6 bases, the J end by 7 bases, with 16 bases between. This CDR3 has 13 amino acids. The variable domain in full, completed from reference TRBV28 and TRBJ2-7, reads DVKVTQSSRYLVKRTGEKVFLECVQDMDHENMFWYRQDPGLGLRLIYFSYDVKMKEKGDIPEGYSVSREKKERFSLILESASTNQTSMYLCASSLGTSREQYFGPGTRLTVT.